These 28 T cell receptor beta chains originate from one sample sequenced in a study of T cell repertoires in cytomegalovirus infection. TCRdb passed the reads through MiXCR, listing each CDR3 protein once. The data contain hundreds of thousands of distinct CDR3 sequences, approximately 18% of them seen just once; the ten biggest clones take up around 8.6%. Sequencing was performed on PBMCs. The receptors were sampled from a human donor in good health (CMV status not recorded). Some clones in this sample may be carry-over from other donors' samples.

V usage is TRBV5-4 and J usage is TRBJ2-3; D call uncertain. Germline loops: CDR1 SGHNT, CDR2 YYREEE (reference sequence). This CDR3 comprises 15 residues. The ends were cut back, 4 bases at V and 4 bases at J, with 16 bases in the middle. The CDR3 loop is CASSHASLGSDTQYF. CDR3 coding DNA: TGTGCCAGCAGCCACGCCAGTCTGGGGTCAGATACGCAGTATTTT.

On this clonotype: This may be a read error, as it is one base from a much larger clone. The final CDR3 position lacks the conserved phenylalanine or tryptophan, pointing to a likely read error. The J gene is TRBJ2-5, the V gene TRBV7-2; TRBD2 matches at 11 bases. V dropped 5 bases and J dropped 8; count of bases not matched to a gene: 7. In germline, CDR1 is SGHTA, CDR2 FQGNSA. This CDR3 is 14 amino acids long. The CDR3 DNA sequence: TGTGCCAGCAGCCAGGGACTAGCGGTCGATACCCAGTACTTA. Translating gives CASSQGLAVDTQYL.

The chain has TRBV10-3 and TRBJ1-2; D possibly corresponds to TRBD1 (6 bases). From germline, CDR1 is ENHRY and CDR2 SYGVKD. With 6 bases removed from V and 5 bases from J, the gap between germline ends came to 22 bases. The CDR3 extends over 16 amino acids. DNA of the CDR3: TGTGCCATCAGGGGCGGGGCTTTCCCAGGGGATTATGGCTACACCTTC. Translated, it gives CAIRGGAFPGDYGYTF.

The chain links TRBV7-8 to TRBJ2-7; possibly TRBD1 or TRBD2 for D (6 bases each). In germline, CDR1 is SGHVS, CDR2 FQNEAQ. CDR3 length equals 16 residues. Trimming removed 1 base at V and 2 bases at J, with 15 bases between. This CDR3 reads CASSLGAGQGTYEQYF. In nucleotides, the CDR3 is TGTGCCAGCAGCTTAGGAGCGGGCCAGGGGACCTACGAGCAGTACTTC.

This clonotype was found a few times. The chain couples TRBV30 to TRBJ1-5, with a possible D match to TRBD1 (6 bases). V lost 3 bases, J lost 4 bases, and 13 bases lay in between. Germline CDR1 is GTSNPN and CDR2 is SVGIG (reference sequence). CDR3 length: 14 amino acids. CDR3 residues: CAWREDRPNQPQHF. DNA of the CDR3: TGTGCCTGGAGAGAGGACAGACCTAATCAGCCCCAGCATTTT.

This clonotype was recorded a few times. The chain recombines TRBV19 with TRBJ2-2; 11 bases fit TRBD1. Germline V gene sequence: CDR1 LNHDA, CDR2 SQIVND (reference sequence). The CDR3 contains 17 residues. J was trimmed by 5 bases and V by 7 bases; bases with no gene match: 12. In DNA form, the CDR3 reads TGTGCCAGTATGAACAACCCCGGGACAGGGGGGACCGGGGAGCTGTTTTTT. This codes for CASMNNPGTGGTGELFF. The entire variable domain, with the rest obtained from reference TRBV19 and TRBJ2-2, is as follows: DGGITQSPKYLFRKEGQNVTLSCEQNLNHDAMYWYRQDPGQGLRLIYYSQIVNDFQKGDIAEGYSVSREKKESFPLTVTSAQKNPTAFYLCASMNNPGTGGTGELFFGEGSRLTVL.

The rearrangement joins TRBV29-1 to TRBJ2-3; 9 bases are a match to TRBD1. This CDR3 is built from 13 residues. V lost 5 bases, J lost 4 bases, and 4 bases stayed unmatched. Germline lookup yields CDR1 SQVTM and CDR2 ANQGSEA. The CDR3 DNA reads TGCAGCGTTTCCGGACAGGGGCCAGATACGCAGTATTTT. Protein: CSVSGQGPDTQYF.

This clonotype has a count of ten or more. V gene TRBV7-2 combines with J gene TRBJ1-6; D is uncertain. Germline CDR1 and CDR2: SGHTA and FQGNSA. Trimming stripped 5 bases from V and 10 bases from J, with 9 bases between. CDR3 length equals 12 residues. The CDR3 sequence is CASSQPSSPLHF. The CDR3 DNA reads TGTGCCAGCAGCCAACCGTCCTCACCCCTCCACTTT.

This sequence joins TRBV20-1 and TRBJ2-3; weak D call: TRBD2 (6 bases). Germline loops: CDR1 DFQATT, CDR2 SNEGSKA (reference sequence). The V end lost 2 bases, the J end lost 1 base, and 22 bases lay between the germline ends. CDR3 length: 18 amino acids. CDR3 loop: CSARPLGLAGQGTDTQYF. The CDR3 DNA reads TGCAGTGCTAGACCTCTCGGCCTGGCGGGGCAGGGCACAGATACGCAGTATTTT.

This clonotype was counted between two and nine times. The genes are TRBV5-6 and TRBJ1-2; the match to TRBD1 covers 9 bases. The length of the CDR3 is 16 residues. V shed 0 bases, J shed 4 bases, and the junction held 7 bases outside the gene matches. Germline V gene data show CDR1 as SGHDT and CDR2 as YYEEEE. The CDR3 sequence is CASSLGYRGRVYGYTF. In DNA, the CDR3 is TGTGCCAGCAGCTTGGGGTACAGGGGGCGCGTCTATGGCTACACCTTC. Full variable domain (missing parts from reference TRBV5-6 and TRBJ1-2): DAGVTQSPTHLIKTRGQQVTLRCSPKSGHDTVSWYQQALGQGPQFIFQYYEEEERQRGNFPDRFSGHQFPNYSSELNVNALLLGDSALYLCASSLGYRGRVYGYTFGSGTRLTVV.

Many counts were recorded for this clonotype. The V and J genes are TRBV7-2 and TRBJ2-5; no reliable D call. From germline, CDR1 is SGHTA and CDR2 FQGNSA. This CDR3 spans 13 amino acids. The V gene lost 0 bases and the J gene lost 5 bases, with 7 bases spanning the gap. The CDR3 protein is CASSLAGSETQYF. The CDR3 DNA sequence: TGTGCCAGCAGCTTAGCAGGGTCGGAGACCCAGTACTTC.

This clonotype occurred many times. The chain links TRBV7-2 to TRBJ1-2; a weak D match, TRBD1 (6 bases). The CDR3 has 14 amino acids. Trimming took 5 bases from V and 4 from J, leaving 14 bases between them. Germline V gene lookup returns CDR1 SGHTA and CDR2 FQGNSA. In DNA, the CDR3 is TGTGCCAGCAGCCCGTACAGGGTACTCTATGGCTACACCTTC. Its translation is CASSPYRVLYGYTF.

This clonotype was recorded a few times. V gene TRBV20-1 combines with J gene TRBJ1-1, with a weak D call TRBD1 (5 bases). CDR1 and CDR2 from the germline V gene are DFQATT and SNEGSKA (reference sequence). This CDR3 comprises 12 residues. V dropped 5 bases and J dropped 4 bases, with 11 bases sitting between them. The CDR3 nucleotides are TGCAGTGCTGGCAGGGTCGGCACTGAAGCTTTCTTT. Translating it yields CSAGRVGTEAFF.

This chain connects TRBV5-1 to TRBJ2-1; 10 bases agree with TRBD2. Germline lookup yields CDR1 SGHRS and CDR2 YFSETQ. The CDR3 loop spans 16 amino acids. Unmatched junction bases numbered 9, after V lost 4 bases and J lost 5 bases. CDR3 loop: CASSPDLAGANNEQFF. CDR3 bases: TGCGCCAGCAGCCCCGACCTAGCGGGAGCAAACAATGAGCAGTTCTTC. The full variable domain, rest sourced from reference TRBV5-1 and TRBJ2-1, is KAGVTQTPRYLIKTRGQQVTLSCSPISGHRSVSWYQQTPGQGLQFLFEYFSETQRNKGNFPGRFSGRQFSNSRSEMNVSTLELGDSALYLCASSPDLAGANNEQFFGPGTRLTVL.

This clonotype was found many times. The V and J genes are TRBV27 and TRBJ2-3; 10 bases line up with TRBD2. CDR3 length: 20 residues. CDR1 is MNHEY and CDR2 is SMNVEV in the germline V gene (reference sequence). V was pared by 5 bases and J by 0 bases, with 17 bases of the junction left unmatched. The CDR3 DNA is TGTGCCAGCAGTCCCACTGTCAGAAGCGGGAGGGCGTGGAGCACAGATACGCAGTATTTT. This translates into CASSPTVRSGRAWSTDTQYF.

J is TRBJ2-7 and V is TRBV5-4; possible D gene TRBD1, 7 bases. V lost 3 bases to trimming and J lost 4 bases, with 20 bases between them. Germline lookup yields CDR1 SGHNT and CDR2 YYREEE (reference sequence). The CDR3 covers 16 residues. In DNA form, the CDR3 reads TGTGCCAGCAGCTGGGGCCGACAGGGAGGTCGGTACGAGCAGTACTTC. It codes for CASSWGRQGGRYEQYF.

The chain links TRBV20-1 to TRBJ2-1, with a possible D match to TRBD2 (6 bases). CDR3 size: 14 residues. V was clipped by 4 bases and J by 3 bases, with 13 bases between them. The germline V gene encodes CDR1 DFQATT and CDR2 SNEGSKA (reference sequence). The CDR3 sequence is CSATRGADYNEQFF. The CDR3 DNA reads TGCAGTGCTACACGCGGGGCGGACTACAATGAGCAGTTCTTC.

Many counts were recorded for this clonotype. The rearrangement joins TRBV7-2 to TRBJ2-3; 9 bases match TRBD2. The length of the CDR3 is 16 residues. CDR1 is SGHTA, CDR2 FQGNSA, per germline. Germline trimming cut 1 base from V and 6 bases from J; bases unmatched to any gene: 8. The chain's CDR3 is CASSLVPGLAEDTQYF. The CDR3 DNA is TGTGCCAGCAGCTTAGTTCCGGGACTAGCAGAGGATACGCAGTATTTT.

Ten or more counts support this clonotype. V gene TRBV20-1 combines with J gene TRBJ2-3; 16 nucleotides align to TRBD2. After removal of 6 bases from V and 1 base from J, the junction contained 10 bases not matched to a gene. This CDR3 has 18 residues. Germline CDR1 DFQATT, CDR2 SNEGSKA (reference sequence). CDR3 in amino acids: CSAPRGLAGGQGTDTQYF. The CDR3 DNA sequence: TGCAGTGCCCCCCGGGGACTAGCGGGGGGGCAGGGCACAGATACGCAGTATTTT.

This clonotype has only a few counts. This sequence joins TRBV19 and TRBJ2-1; D not resolved. V gave up 7 bases and J gave up 0 bases, with 10 bases separating them. Germline V gene data show CDR1 as LNHDA and CDR2 as SQIVND (reference sequence). There are 14 residues in the CDR3. DNA for the CDR3: TGTGCCAGTAAGTTGCGCAGCTCCTACAATGAGCAGTTCTTC. This encodes CASKLRSSYNEQFF.

In its sample, this clonotype was seen a few times. The V and J genes are TRBV7-2 and TRBJ1-5, with a possible D match to TRBD1 (6 bases). The V gene lost 3 bases and the J gene lost 0 bases, with 9 bases spanning the gap. The CDR3 is 15 amino acids. In germline, CDR1 is SGHTA, CDR2 FQGNSA. The CDR3 region is CASSFGTLSNQPQHF. CDR3 sequence (DNA): TGTGCCAGCAGCTTCGGGACACTTAGCAATCAGCCCCAGCATTTT.

This clonotype came up a few times. The V and J genes are TRBV27 and TRBJ2-1, with 8 bases matching TRBD2. This CDR3 is 16 amino acids long. Germline V CDR1 and CDR2: MNHEY, SMNVEV (reference sequence). J gave up 0 bases and V 4 bases, and 5 bases lay outside the gene matches. CDR3: CASSSAGGSSYNEQFF. In nucleotides, the CDR3 is TGTGCCAGCAGTTCCGCGGGGGGAAGCTCCTACAATGAGCAGTTCTTC.

This sequence joins TRBV27 and TRBJ2-3; perhaps TRBD2 as D (6 bases). Germline assignment: CDR1 MNHEY and CDR2 SMNVEV (reference sequence). V lost 3 bases and J 7 bases, leaving 20 bases between the germline ends. This CDR3 contains 16 residues. The CDR3 loop is CASSFSAGSPEYTQYF. The CDR3 bases are TGTGCCAGCAGTTTCAGCGCGGGGAGTCCTGAATATACGCAGTATTTT.

This clonotype was seen at least ten times. This chain uses TRBV6-1 with TRBJ2-1; the D gene is possibly TRBD2 (5 bases). Trimming removed 4 bases at V and 4 bases at J, with 8 bases between. The CDR3 sequence is 13 residues long. The V gene's germline CDR1 is MNHNS and CDR2 SASEGT. The CDR3 reads CASSVGVYNEQFF. Here the CDR3 DNA reads TGTGCCAGCAGTGTCGGGGTTTACAATGAGCAGTTCTTC.

This clonotype was observed many times. The chain has TRBV7-2 and TRBJ1-1; no definite D call. V gave up 6 bases and J gave up 2 bases, with 10 bases separating them. The CDR3 runs to 13 residues. Looked up from germline, CDR1 is SGHTA and CDR2 is FQGNSA. DNA of the CDR3: TGTGCCAGCAGGCGAGGACCTAACACTGAAGCTTTCTTT. This sequence encodes CASRRGPNTEAFF.

The chain combines TRBV2 with TRBJ1-4; TRBD1 is a possible D gene (5 bases). V shed 6 bases and J shed 6 bases, with 17 bases lying between them. Per the germline V gene, CDR1 is SNHLY and CDR2 is FYNNEI. The CDR3 loop spans 15 amino acids. DNA for the CDR3: TGTGCCAGCAGCCCAACCGGGACGAGGGATGAAAAACTGTTTTTT. Protein sequence: CASSPTGTRDEKLFF.

This clonotype showed up just a few times. The chain carries TRBV25-1 and TRBJ2-1, with D unclear. Between the trimmed V and J ends, which lost 3 bases and 10 bases, there was a span of 10 bases. Germline assignment: CDR1 MGHDK and CDR2 SYGVNS. The CDR3 loop spans 12 amino acids. Here the CDR3 DNA reads TGTGCCAGCAGTGAGGATTTTAAAGAGCAGTTCTTC. It translates to CASSEDFKEQFF.

This clonotype was observed a few times. The chain joins TRBV7-2 to TRBJ1-6; 8 nucleotides line up with TRBD1. The V gene end was trimmed by 1 base and the J gene end by 9 bases; junction bases not matched to a gene: 5. The germline CDR1 and CDR2 sequences are SGHTA and FQGNSA. The CDR3 has 15 residues. CDR3 DNA: TGTGCCAGCAGCTTAGTAGGACAGGGTGTTTCACCCCTCCACTTT. It specifies CASSLVGQGVSPLHF.